Each of the 5 T cell receptor beta chains below was sequenced from the same sample in a study of metastatic and nonmetastatic thyroid tumors. TCRdb reprocessed the PCR reads via MiXCR. The sample lists tens of thousands of clones, about an eighth seen once, with roughly 9% in the top ten. Patients had received no treatment of any kind before thyroid surgery. Sequencing was carried out using blood. All receptors come from a male donor with papillary thyroid cancer or a benign thyroid nodule (not recorded which). Some clones in this sample may be carry-over from other donors' samples.

Comments on this clone: A clone one base away is much larger, so this may be a read error. The chain joins TRBV3-1 to TRBJ2-7; D is unresolved. This CDR3 is built from 13 residues. Per the germline V gene, CDR1 is LGHDT and CDR2 is YNNKEL (reference sequence). CDR3 nucleotide sequence: TGTGCCAGCAGCCAAGATTCGAGGTACGATCAGTACTTC. It translates to CASSQDSRYDQYF.

This clone was observed at least ten times. This chain links TRBV9 with TRBJ2-1, with D possibly being TRBD1 (5 bases). Germline CDR1 and CDR2: SGDLS and YYNGEE. Deletions cut 4 bases from V and 9 bases from J, with 20 bases between. CDR3 size: 15 residues. This CDR3 reads CASSSRAREWGEQFF. The CDR3, as DNA: TGTGCCAGCAGCTCCAGGGCGCGAGAATGGGGTGAGCAGTTCTTC. The entire variable domain, with the rest obtained from reference TRBV9 and TRBJ2-1, is as follows: DSGVTQTPKHLITATGQRVTLRCSPRSGDLSVYWYQQSLDQGLQFLIQYYNGEERAKGNILERFSAQQFPDLHSELNLSSLELGDSALYFCASSSRAREWGEQFFGPGTRLTVL.

This clone was observed many times. The chain links TRBV7-6 to TRBJ2-2; D is ambiguous. Germline loops: CDR1 SGHVS, CDR2 FNYEAQ. This CDR3 spans 13 amino acids. V gave up 0 bases and J gave up 7 bases, with 6 bases separating them. Written as DNA, the CDR3 is TGTGCCAGCAGCTTAGCTGTATACGGGGAGCTGTTTTTT. It is translated as CASSLAVYGELFF.

In this sample, this clone turned up a few times. At one of its ends the junction is not consistent with the germline gene, which may arise from a read error. The V and J genes are TRBV6-1 and TRBJ2-1; TRBD1 might be the D (6 bases). The CDR3 runs to 16 residues. CDR1 MNHNS and CDR2 SASEGT come from the germline V gene. The CDR3 DNA is TGTGCCAGCAGTCCCCCCGGTGGCAGGGGAAGAAATGATCAGTTCTTC. This sequence encodes CASSPPGGRGRNDQFF.

This clone has ten or more counts. The V and J genes are TRBV11-1 and TRBJ2-1; TRBD2 matches 15 bases. There are 15 residues in the CDR3. The V gene end was trimmed by 5 bases and the J gene end by 8 bases; junction bases not matched to a gene: 4. Germline CDR1 and CDR2: SGHAT and FQDESV (reference sequence). The CDR3: CASSMGLAGGDEQFF. The CDR3 bases are TGTGCCAGCAGCATGGGACTAGCGGGAGGTGATGAGCAGTTCTTC. Full variable domain (missing parts from reference TRBV11-1 and TRBJ2-1): EAEVAQSPRYKITEKSQAVAFWCDPISGHATLYWYRQILGQGPELLVQFQDESVVDDSQLPKDRFSAERLKGVDSTLKIQPAELGDSAMYLCASSMGLAGGDEQFFGPGTRLTVL.